This TCR beta chain was captured by sequencing in a study of shared clonotypes between healthy human individuals. Study as a whole: Researchers assigned three CD4 naive, three CD4 memory, two CD8 naive and one CD8 memory plate to each donor.

The germline V gene has CDR1 SEHNR and CDR2 FQNEAQ (reference sequence). With 2 bases removed from V and 1 base from J, the gap between germline ends came to 9 bases. The CDR3 spans 15 residues. CD8 cells regarded as naive lacked CD45RO, were positively chosen for CCR7, and omitted terminally differentiated effector memory CD45RA+ cells. Study-wide results and caveats: Measured sharing among donors was expected to vary with sequencing depth.

Approximately 220 ng DNA, 30,000 to 35,000 T cell genomes, went into each sorted-subset replicate PCR. Only in-frame clones appear in the TCRdb table, and some are missing; sequencing was by immunoSEQ multiplex PCR. The data show under 600,000 clones, 95% to 98% seen once. To note about this clone: Antigen: not known.

This chain links TRBV7-9 with TRBJ2-1; D perhaps matches TRBD1 (5 bases). This TCR was recovered from a man aged 30 to 45 in good health. The sample consisted of naive CD8+ T cells sorted from blood. CDR3 nucleotides: TGTGCCAGCAGCTTAAGGCAGGGTTCCTACAATGAGCAGTTCTTC. Protein sequence: CASSLRQGSYNEQFF.